This is a list of T cell receptor beta chains from one sample in a study of blood T cell repertoires in COVID-19. The protocol was immunoSEQ multiplex PCR, while the TCRdb copy is restricted to in-frame clones and leaves out a portion. The sample has roughly 24,000 clones; around 93% are singletons. Sequenced sample: peripheral blood. Every receptor here comes from a human donor in a cohort sampled during active COVID-19. Both conserved end residues are part of each CDR3. Each record gives: J gene, D gene, V gene, clone size, CDR3 length, CDR3 DNA, CDR3 protein. D genes are given only for firm matches. Clone size is given for some rows only: seen once, a few or many times, or a class if the clone is expanded.

TRBJ2-5 - TRBV11-3 - 15 TGTGCCAGCAGCTTAGGGGAGGAGGGCGAGGAGACCCAGTACTTC CASSLGEEGEETQYF
TRBJ2-5 - TRBV6-2/TRBV6-3 - 15 TGTGCCAGCAGTTACTCGAGCGCGGACCAAGAGACCCAGTACTTC CASSYSSADQETQYF
TRBJ1-2 TRBD1 TRBV11-3 once 14 TGTGCCAGCAGCTTAGGACAGGGGCCTCGGGGCTACACCTTC CASSLGQGPRGYTF
TRBJ2-5 - TRBV18 - 11 TGTGCCAGCTCACCCTCAGAGACCCAGTACTTC CASSPSETQYF
TRBJ2-7 TRBD1 TRBV28 - 13 TGTGCCAGCACCCTGGACAGGGCGTACGAGCAGTACTTC CASTLDRAYEQYF
TRBJ2-1 TRBD2 TRBV5-5 - 19 TGTGCCAGCAGCTTGGCCCGGAAGGTGGTGGGAGGGTCCTACAATGAGCAGTTCTTC CASSLARKVVGGSYNEQFF
TRBJ1-6 TRBD1 TRBV9 - 18 TGTGCCAGCACCGAAGGCACCGGGACAGGGGTTGGCGATTCACCCCTCCACTTT CASTEGTGTGVGDSPLHF
TRBJ2-1 TRBD1 TRBV28 - 14 TGTGCCAGCACCATACCCCGGACAGGGTATGAGCAGTTCTTC CASTIPRTGYEQFF
TRBJ1-5 TRBD1 TRBV28 - 17 TGTGCCAGCAGTTCCATTAACAGGGGGCGGAAGTCTGAGCCCCAGCATTTT CASSSINRGRKSEPQHF
TRBJ2-7 TRBD2 TRBV18 - 17 TGTGCCAGCTCACCATCCCAGCGGGGGGCGAGCTCCTACGAGCAGTACTTC CASSPSQRGASSYEQYF
TRBJ2-4 TRBD2 TRBV6-2/TRBV6-3 - 18 TGTGCCAGCAGCCAGACTAGCGGGGGGGCCATAGCCAAAAACATTCAGTACTTC CASSQTSGGAIAKNIQYF
TRBJ2-7 TRBD1 TRBV5-4 - 16 TGTGCCAGCAGCTCGTCGTCCGACAGGGTGGGATACGAGCAGTACTTC CASSSSSDRVGYEQYF
TRBJ1-1 - TRBV18 - 14 TGTGCCAGCTCACCGACCCAGGTGAACACTGAAGCTTTCTTT CASSPTQVNTEAFF
TRBJ2-1 TRBD1 TRBV10-3 once 14 TGTGCCATAATGGACAGGGATTCCTACAATGAGCAGTTCTTC CAIMDRDSYNEQFF
TRBJ2-5 - TRBV6-5 - 13 TGTGCCAGCAGTCCCCAGGGAGGAGAGACCCAGTACTTC CASSPQGGETQYF
TRBJ2-3 - TRBV6-2/TRBV6-3 once 16 TGTGCCAGCAGTTCCGCCGGTGTAAGTGGCACAGATACGCAGTATTTT CASSSAGVSGTDTQYF
TRBJ1-1 - TRBV5-1 - 13 TGCGCCAGCAGCTTGGGGGGGAGGCCTGAAGCTTTCTTT CASSLGGRPEAFF
TRBJ2-7 TRBD2 TRBV10-1 - 15 TGCGCCAGCAGTGAGAGGGCTAGCGGGACGTACGAGCAGTACTTC CASSERASGTYEQYF
TRBJ1-2 - TRBV2 - 14 TGTGCCAGCAGTGCCACCAACGGGTACTATGGCTACACCTTC CASSATNGYYGYTF
TRBJ1-1 TRBD1 TRBV5-1 once 13 TGCGCCAGCAGCCCCGGAGGGACAGGGGAAACTTTCTTT CASSPGGTGETFF
TRBJ2-7 TRBD1 TRBV7-8 - 14 TGTGCCAGCAGCTTGGAAACGGGACAGTACGAGCAGTACTTC CASSLETGQYEQYF
TRBJ2-1 TRBD2 TRBV4-1 - 16 TGCGCCAGCAGCCAAGATTCCAGCGGGAGGGCCGGCGAGCAGTTCTTC CASSQDSSGRAGEQFF
TRBJ2-7 - TRBV20-1 - 13 TGCAGTGCTACTGATAGGAGCGGCTACGAGCAGTACTTC CSATDRSGYEQYF
TRBJ1-1 - TRBV7-8 - 14 TGTGCCAGCAGCCCGGGTACAGGGAATTCTGAAGCTTTCTTT CASSPGTGNSEAFF
TRBJ1-4 TRBD1 TRBV4-2 - 15 TGTGCCAGCAGCCCGAGGGGGCACGAAAATGAAAAACTGTTTTTT CASSPRGHENEKLFF
TRBJ2-7 TRBD1 TRBV5-5 - 15 TGTGCCAGCAGCTTTTGGTCGACAGGGCCCTACGAGCAGTACTTC CASSFWSTGPYEQYF
TRBJ2-3 TRBD2 TRBV7-9 - 18 TGTGCCAGCAGCTGGGGACTAGCGGGAGAACCTAGCACAGATACGCAGTATTTT CASSWGLAGEPSTDTQYF
TRBJ1-4 TRBD1 TRBV25-1 once 15 TGTGCCAGCAAAAAACCGGGACAGGCGTTTGAAAAACTGTTTTTT CASKKPGQAFEKLFF
TRBJ2-7 TRBD2 TRBV25-1 - 15 TGTGCCAGCAGTGGAGGGGCGGGGGGCTCCTACGAGCAGTACTTC CASSGGAGGSYEQYF
TRBJ2-3 TRBD1 TRBV9 - 15 TGTGCCAGCAGCGTAGGGGACAGGGGCCCAGATACGCAGTATTTT CASSVGDRGPDTQYF
TRBJ1-5 - TRBV4-1 - 12 TGCGCCAGCAGCCAAGACGGTCAGCCCCAGCATTTT CASSQDGQPQHF
TRBJ2-1 TRBD2 TRBV3-1/TRBV3-2 - 17 TGTGCCAGCAGCCAAGGGGGACTAGCGGGCGCATACAATGAGCAGTTCTTC CASSQGGLAGAYNEQFF
TRBJ2-1 - TRBV19 - 14 TGTGCCAGTAGTATGCAGGGCTCCTACAATGAGCAGTTCTTC CASSMQGSYNEQFF
TRBJ2-7 - TRBV5-6 - 13 TGTGCCAGCAGCTTGGTTGACTCCCCCGGCGAGTACTTC CASSLVDSPGEYF
TRBJ2-3 - TRBV7-8 - 11 TGTGCCAGCAGCCGGAGAGATACGCAGTATTTT CASSRRDTQYF
TRBJ1-2 TRBD1 TRBV5-4 - 16 TGTGCCAGCAGCTTGGCCATGGAGGGGGCGAGCTATGGCTACACCTTC CASSLAMEGASYGYTF
TRBJ1-1 - TRBV6-1 - 13 TGTGCCAGCAGTGAAGTAGGGGCCCACGAAGCTTTCTTT CASSEVGAHEAFF
TRBJ2-3 - TRBV30 - 14 TGTGCCTGGAGTCGAACGGGAGACCCAGATACGCAGTATTTT CAWSRTGDPDTQYF
TRBJ1-2 - TRBV28 - 12 TGTGCCAGCAGGACGACAGCCTATGGCTACACCTTC CASRTTAYGYTF
TRBJ1-2 TRBD1 TRBV7-9 - 14 TGTGCCAGCAGCTTAGACAGGGGCAACTATGGCTACACCTTC CASSLDRGNYGYTF